This T cell receptor (beta chain) came from a study of T-cell reconstitution after alpha-beta-depleted transplantation in children. Findings and limits, study-wide: Expanded clones from the graft, numbering several hundred, reportedly supplied alpha-beta T cells about two months after transplant. Some patients' high day-60 TCRbeta diversity was attributed to recipient cells surviving conditioning. After one year, T-cell counts and TCRbeta diversity mostly came from new T cells.

Construction of the TCRbeta library involved unique molecular identifiers. TCRdb fed the PCR reads into MiXCR, producing one record per CDR3 protein. In the table there are about 250,000 distinct CDR3 sequences, roughly a quarter of which are singletons. This clonotype was seen only a few times. No antigen is known for it. The sequencing used PBMCs, mostly from graft donor cells, collected 360 days after TCRalphabeta/CD19-depleted stem cell transplant. This TCR came from a female patient aged 2-10 years who had a stem cell transplant for congenital amegakaryocytic thrombocytopenia, so the T cells may come from the graft donor.

This chain's CDR3 is CASSSGLGGFTDTQYF. DNA of the CDR3: TGTGCCAGCAGCTCGGGACTAGGCGGGTTCACAGATACGCAGTATTTT. The chain has TRBV7-2 and TRBJ2-3; 8 nucleotides align to TRBD2. Germline V lookup: CDR1 SGHTA, CDR2 FQGNSA. Germline trimming cut 4 bases from V and 2 bases from J; bases unmatched to any gene: 8. The CDR3 is 16 amino acids.